The rows below give T cell receptor beta chains drawn from one sample of a study of cytomegalovirus exposure and HLA in healthy donors. The assay was immunoSEQ multiplex PCR, and TCRdb's table has in-frame clones only and misses some. This sample has more than 150,000 clones, with approximately 84% found just once. Source material: PBMCs. These TCRs come from a girl under two years old in good health and CMV-seronegative. Each CDR3 is given with its conserved first and last residue. A D gene is named only where the DNA matches it firmly. Size values are once, few and many counts, or a class for expanded clones, and some rows have none.

>TRBV7-6|TRBJ2-7|TRBD1|once
CASSLGRTGDSYEQYF
TGTGCCAGCAGCTTAGGCAGGACAGGGGACTCCTACGAGCAGTACTTC
>TRBV7-6|TRBJ2-3|TRBD2|.
CASSSGGREGVADTQYF
TGTGCCAGCAGCTCAGGGGGGCGGGAGGGTGTTGCAGATACGCAGTATTTT
>TRBV5-5|TRBJ2-5|.|.
CASSLALETQYF
TGTGCCAGCAGCTTGGCCCTAGAGACCCAGTACTTC
>TRBV7-8|TRBJ2-5|TRBD2|.
CASRPYLAGGETQYF
TGTGCCAGCAGACCCTATCTAGCGGGGGGAGAGACCCAGTACTTC
>TRBV6-6|TRBJ2-3|TRBD2|.
CASRETSAGTDTQYF
TGTGCCAGCAGGGAGACTAGCGCTGGCACAGATACGCAGTATTTT
>TRBV10-3|TRBJ1-2|.|.
CAISNRWEVDGYTF
TGTGCCATCAGTAACAGGTGGGAAGTGGATGGCTACACCTTC
>TRBV13|TRBJ2-5|TRBD2|.
CASSSTGLAFQETQYF
TGTGCCAGCAGCTCAACGGGACTAGCGTTCCAAGAGACCCAGTACTTC
>TRBV29-1|TRBJ1-1|.|.
CSVVESTVNTEAFF
TGCAGCGTTGTTGAGTCGACAGTGAACACTGAAGCTTTCTTT
>TRBV5-1|TRBJ2-3|TRBD2|.
CASSLLAGGGTDTQYF
TGCGCCAGCAGCTTGCTAGCGGGGGGTGGTACAGATACGCAGTATTTT
>TRBV5-4|TRBJ2-1|TRBD1|once
CASSLTGGTAGYYYNEQFF
TGTGCCAGCAGCTTGACAGGGGGGACAGCCGGATATTACTACAATGAGCAGTTCTTC
>TRBV7-9|TRBJ1-6|.|.
CASSLDSTARYPSNSPLHF
TGTGCCAGCAGCTTAGATAGCACCGCCCGGTATCCCTCGAATTCACCCCTCCACTTT
>TRBV9|TRBJ2-3|TRBD2|.
CASSVTASGRTDTQYF
TGTGCCAGCAGCGTTACGGCTAGCGGCCGCACAGATACGCAGTATTTT
>TRBV2|TRBJ2-1|.|.
CASGIDRYNEQFF
TGTGCCAGCGGTATAGACAGATACAATGAGCAGTTCTTC
>TRBV6-5|TRBJ1-1|.|.
CASSYERAGAEAFF
TGTGCCAGCAGTTACGAGAGGGCGGGGGCTGAAGCTTTCTTT
>TRBV7-7|TRBJ2-1|TRBD1|.
CASTPSTGGEQFF
TGTGCTAGCACCCCTTCTACAGGGGGCGAGCAGTTCTTC
>TRBV7-6|TRBJ2-3|TRBD2|.
CASSDRTSSGTDTQYF
TGTGCCAGCAGCGATCGGACTAGCTCGGGTACAGATACGCAGTATTTT
>TRBV19|TRBJ1-5|.|.
CASSIRSGTPYQPQHF
TGTGCCAGTAGTATTAGGTCGGGGACACCATATCAGCCCCAGCATTTT
>TRBV7-9|TRBJ1-2|TRBD1|.
CASSIRDRVSTYTF
TGTGCCAGCAGCATCCGGGACAGGGTTTCAACCTACACCTTC
>TRBV7-9|TRBJ2-5|.|.
CASSRGPEETQYF
TGTGCCAGCAGCCGCGGTCCAGAGGAGACCCAGTACTTC
>TRBV11-2|TRBJ1-2|TRBD1|.
CASSPGQGYGYTF
TGTGCCAGCAGCCCGGGACAGGGATATGGCTACACCTTC
>TRBV7-7|TRBJ2-2|.|.
CASSPTGTPRTGELFF
TGTGCTAGCAGCCCGACCGGGACTCCGAGGACCGGGGAGCTGTTTTTT
>TRBV21-1|TRBJ2-4|.|once
CASSEGTSGSKNIQYF
TGTGCCAGCAGCGAAGGGACTAGCGGGAGCAAAAACATTCAGTACTTC
>TRBV2|TRBJ1-4|TRBD1|.
CASRPGGETNEKLFF
TGTGCCAGCAGGCCAGGGGGCGAAACTAATGAAAAACTGTTTTTT
>TRBV7-2|TRBJ1-5|.|.
CASSTQTGRGEQPQHF
TGTGCCAGCAGCACCCAAACGGGCAGGGGCGAGCAGCCCCAGCATTTT
>TRBV11-2|TRBJ1-5|.|few
CASSSPSRGQPQHF
TGTGCCAGCAGCTCCCCTAGTAGGGGACAGCCCCAGCATTTT
>TRBV19|TRBJ1-6|.|.
CACGSSYNSPLHF
TGTGCCTGCGGTAGCTCCTATAATTCACCCCTCCACTTT
>TRBV10-3|TRBJ1-2|TRBD1|.
CAISSDREHGYTF
TGTGCCATCAGTTCAGACAGGGAGCATGGCTACACCTTC
>TRBV27|TRBJ1-6|.|.
CASSLDRVYAPLHF
TGTGCCAGCAGTCTAGACAGAGTGTACGCACCCCTCCACTTT
>TRBV5-6|TRBJ1-6|.|.
CASSIRQEGRGNSPLHF
TGTGCCAGCAGCATCCGGCAAGAAGGGCGGGGTAATTCACCCCTCCACTTT
>TRBV4-3|TRBJ2-6|TRBD2|.
CASSQGTGGSGANVLTF
TGCGCCAGCAGCCAAGGGACGGGAGGCTCTGGGGCCAACGTCCTGACTTTC
>TRBV27|TRBJ1-4|.|.
CASSLKGDRGEKLFF
TGTGCCAGCAGTTTAAAAGGTGACCGCGGTGAAAAACTGTTTTTT
>TRBV1|TRBJ2-2|.|once
CTSSPFLGLENTGELFF
TGCACCAGCAGCCCTTTTTTGGGACTCGAAAACACCGGGGAGCTGTTTTTT
>TRBV27|TRBJ2-3|.|.
CASSGVYTDTQYF
TGTGCCAGCAGTGGAGTTTACACAGATACGCAGTATTTT
>TRBV7-6|TRBJ2-7|TRBD2|.
CASSLERAGGHEQYF
TGTGCCAGCAGCTTAGAGCGGGCGGGAGGACACGAGCAGTACTTC
>TRBV6-5|TRBJ1-1|TRBD1|.
CASSQQGVNTEAFF
TGTGCCAGCAGTCAACAGGGGGTTAACACTGAAGCTTTCTTT
>TRBV10-3|TRBJ2-2|.|.
CAISESRGEDTGELFF
TGTGCCATCAGTGAGTCCAGGGGGGAGGACACCGGGGAGCTGTTTTTT
>TRBV2|TRBJ1-3|.|.
CASSTGSSGNTIYF
TGTGCCAGCAGCACAGGGAGCTCTGGAAACACCATATATTTT
>TRBV5-1|TRBJ2-7|.|.
CASSVDSTYEQYF
TGCGCCAGCAGTGTGGACAGTACCTACGAGCAGTACTTC
>TRBV9|TRBJ2-1|TRBD2|.
CASSSRVHGTSDTSSYNEQFF
TGTGCCAGCAGCTCACGAGTGCACGGGACTAGCGATACTAGCTCCTACAATGAGCAGTTCTTC